This TCR delta chain was profiled in a study of gamma-delta T cells after stem cell transplantation. TCRdb redid clone calling on the RT-PCR reads using CATT. The sample records 1,500 to 2,000 delta-chain clones, 4.5% to 6% being singletons. Trimming at V came to 0 bases and at J to 3 bases, leaving 12 bases not matched to a gene. In germline, CDR1 is GEAIGNYY, CDR2 EKD. The CDR3 covers 18 residues. Material: gamma-delta T cells. The source of this sequence is a human donor. It is not recorded whose cells these are; they may come from a transplant donor. The chain has TRDV2 and TRDJ1, with 10 bases matching TRDD3. DNA for the CDR3: TGTGCCTGTGACACCCTTAGTGGGGGATACCCTACTGCCGATAAACTCATCTTT. It encodes CACDTLSGGYPTADKLIF.